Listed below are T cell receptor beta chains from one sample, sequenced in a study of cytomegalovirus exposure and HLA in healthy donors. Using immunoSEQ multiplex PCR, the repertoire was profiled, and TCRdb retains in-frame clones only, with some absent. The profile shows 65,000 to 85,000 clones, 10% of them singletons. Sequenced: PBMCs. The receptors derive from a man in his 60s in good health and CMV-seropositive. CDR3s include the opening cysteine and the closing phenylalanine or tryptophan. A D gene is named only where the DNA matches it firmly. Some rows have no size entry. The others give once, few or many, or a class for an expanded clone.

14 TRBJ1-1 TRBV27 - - TGTGCCAGCAGTTTATCGAGGACAAACACTGAAGCTTTCTTT CASSLSRTNTEAFF
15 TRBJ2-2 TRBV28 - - TGTGCCAGCAGTGGGACTTTTCCAAACACCGGGGAGCTGTTTTTT CASSGTFPNTGELFF
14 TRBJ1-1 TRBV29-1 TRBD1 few TGCAGCGTTGACCCCGGGACAGAGAACACTGAAGCTTTCTTT CSVDPGTENTEAFF
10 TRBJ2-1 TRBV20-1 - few TGCAGTGTCGCGGCGCGGGAGCAGTTCTTC CSVAAREQFF
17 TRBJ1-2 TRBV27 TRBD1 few TGTGCCAGCAGTTTATCTGGACAGGAGGGACCTAACTATGGCTACACCTTC CASSLSGQEGPNYGYTF
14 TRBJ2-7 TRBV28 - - TGTGCCAGCAGTTCCCCCGACAGTGCCTACGAGCAGTACTTC CASSSPDSAYEQYF
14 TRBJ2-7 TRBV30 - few TGTGCCTGGATAAGGGACTTCCCCTCCTACGAGCAGTACTTC CAWIRDFPSYEQYF
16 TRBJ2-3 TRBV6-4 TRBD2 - TGTGCCAGCAGTGAGACTAGCGGGATCCCAACAGATACGCAGTATTTT CASSETSGIPTDTQYF
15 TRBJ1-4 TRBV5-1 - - TGCGCCAGCAGGGCTGGACAGTGGTCTACTGAAAAACTGTTTTTT CASRAGQWSTEKLFF
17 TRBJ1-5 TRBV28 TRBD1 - TGTGCCAGCAGTCAACAGGGGGCGCGCGTGGATAGTCAGCCCCAGCATTTT CASSQQGARVDSQPQHF
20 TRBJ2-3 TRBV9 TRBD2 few TGTGCCAGCAGCGTCTCGGCTAGCGGGGGGACTTACATCAGCACAGATACGCAGTATTTT CASSVSASGGTYISTDTQYF
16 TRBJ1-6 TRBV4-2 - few TGTGCCAGCAGCCAATACGACACCGGGGGTAATTCACCCCTCCACTTT CASSQYDTGGNSPLHF
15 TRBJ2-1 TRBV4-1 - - TGCGCCAGCAGCCAAGATTCGTCAGGGCCCAATGAGCAGTTCTTC CASSQDSSGPNEQFF
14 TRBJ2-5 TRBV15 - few TGTGCCACCAGCTTCCCTGGGGGCCTGGAGACCCAGTACTTC CATSFPGGLETQYF
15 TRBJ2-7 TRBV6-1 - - TGTGCCAGCACCGCCCGGCCAGGGGATCATTACGAGCAGTACTTC CASTARPGDHYEQYF